This entry describes one T cell receptor beta chain. This sample stems from a study of blood T cell repertoires in COVID-19. About the research overall: COVID-19 samples, acute and convalescent, were from the United States, Italy and Spain. The analysed material was cDNA or gDNA that came from T cells, B-cell-depleted T cells, or PBMCs.

Germline lookup yields CDR1 SGHRS and CDR2 YFSETQ. CDR3 length equals 16 residues. J was trimmed by 5 bases and V by 4 bases; bases with no gene match: 8. Original processing methods: Estimates of nucleated cell counts were drawn from the amplification of reference gene primers. The repertoire was sequenced with immunoSEQ multiplex PCR; TCRdb's copy has only in-frame clones and lacks some. Clonal size and the V and J genes are those of that table, whereas D and trimming came from the DNA. The profile shows 30,000 to 40,000 clones, around four fifths of them singletons. The chain employs TRBV5-1 and TRBJ2-5, with TRBD2 identical over 13 bases. This TCR derives from a man aged 45-65 years with active COVID-19. Sequencing was performed on peripheral blood. The DNA for the CDR3 is TGCGCCAGCAGCACCGGACTAGCGGGGGTGAAGGAGACCCAGTACTTC. It yields the protein CASSTGLAGVKETQYF.